Listed below are T cell receptor beta chains from one sample, sequenced in a study of regulatory T cells in long-lasting Graves disease. Each CDR3 protein is one row after TCRdb ran MiXCR on the multiplex PCR reads. The data contain a few hundred thousand distinct CDR3 sequences, more than 20% of them singletons. This material consisted of peripheral blood mononuclear cells (PBMCs), taken when the disease was refractory, from a patient treated with antithyroid drugs. Every receptor here comes from a middle-aged woman with Graves disease. The CDR3 runs from the conserved cysteine through the conserved F or W. A D gene is named only where the DNA matches it firmly. Some rows have no size entry. The others give once, few or many, or a class for an expanded clone.

cdr3_nt: TGTGCCAGCAGTGAAAGGCGGGGAGACACTGAAGCTTTCTTT
cdr3_aa: CASSERRGDTEAFF
v_call: TRBV2
d_call: .
j_call: TRBJ1-1
clone_size: many

cdr3_nt: TGTGCCAGCAGTTTATGGAGCGGCCTGAGGGACACTGAAGCTTTCTTT
cdr3_aa: CASSLWSGLRDTEAFF
v_call: TRBV28
d_call: .
j_call: TRBJ1-1
clone_size: many

cdr3_nt: TGTGCCAGCAGCGCGGGACTAGGATCGATCTCCTACGAGCAGTACTTC
cdr3_aa: CASSAGLGSISYEQYF
v_call: TRBV5-6
d_call: TRBD2
j_call: TRBJ2-7
clone_size: .

cdr3_nt: TGTGCCAGCAGTGGCACAGGGGGGGATCAGCCCCAGCATTTT
cdr3_aa: CASSGTGGDQPQHF
v_call: TRBV6-2/TRBV6-3
d_call: TRBD1
j_call: TRBJ1-5
clone_size: many

cdr3_nt: TGTGCCAGTAGTTTTAACGGGGGTGCGAACACTGAAGCTTTCTTT
cdr3_aa: CASSFNGGANTEAFF
v_call: TRBV19
d_call: .
j_call: TRBJ1-1
clone_size: .

cdr3_nt: TGTGCCAGCAGTTACCCTTTAGCCAAAAACATTCAGTACTTC
cdr3_aa: CASSYPLAKNIQYF
v_call: TRBV6-2/TRBV6-3
d_call: .
j_call: TRBJ2-4
clone_size: few

cdr3_nt: TGTGCCAGTAGTGCGACAGGGTACTTTGGAAAACTGTTTTTT
cdr3_aa: CASSATGYFGKLFF
v_call: TRBV19
d_call: TRBD1
j_call: TRBJ1-4
clone_size: .

cdr3_nt: TGTGCCAGTACCCTTAACAGGGGCATCACCGGGGAGCTGTTTTTT
cdr3_aa: CASTLNRGITGELFF
v_call: TRBV19
d_call: TRBD1
j_call: TRBJ2-2
clone_size: .

cdr3_nt: TGCAGTGCTACCATTGGGGGGGAAGAGACCCAGTACTTC
cdr3_aa: CSATIGGEETQYF
v_call: TRBV20-1
d_call: TRBD2
j_call: TRBJ2-5
clone_size: .

cdr3_nt: TGTGCCAGCAGCCAATATGGGCAGAGTAATGAAAAACTGTTTTTT
cdr3_aa: CASSQYGQSNEKLFF
v_call: TRBV16
d_call: .
j_call: TRBJ1-4
clone_size: many

cdr3_nt: TGTGCCAGCAGCTTTGAGGGCAATCCTGAAGCTTTCTTT
cdr3_aa: CASSFEGNPEAFF
v_call: TRBV7-9
d_call: .
j_call: TRBJ1-1
clone_size: .

cdr3_nt: TGTGCCAGCTCACCACGGGACGGGGACGAGCAGTACTTC
cdr3_aa: CASSPRDGDEQYF
v_call: TRBV18
d_call: .
j_call: TRBJ2-7
clone_size: few

cdr3_nt: TGTGCCAGCAAACAGACAGGGGGCCGAAACACCATATATTTT
cdr3_aa: CASKQTGGRNTIYF
v_call: TRBV28
d_call: TRBD1
j_call: TRBJ1-3
clone_size: many

cdr3_nt: TGTGCCACCAGCAGAAAGGTCGGACAGGGCCAAGAGACCCAGTACTTC
cdr3_aa: CATSRKVGQGQETQYF
v_call: TRBV15
d_call: TRBD1
j_call: TRBJ2-5
clone_size: many

cdr3_nt: TGTGCCAGCAGCGACTCCTGGACGTTGAACACTGAAGCTTTCTTT
cdr3_aa: CASSDSWTLNTEAFF
v_call: TRBV5-4
d_call: .
j_call: TRBJ1-1
clone_size: few

cdr3_nt: TGTGCCACCGACCAGGGCCCCAATCAGCCCCAGCATTTT
cdr3_aa: CATDQGPNQPQHF
v_call: TRBV28
d_call: .
j_call: TRBJ1-5
clone_size: many

cdr3_nt: TGCGCCAGCAGCTTGGGGAGCTGGAACACTGAAGCTTTCTTT
cdr3_aa: CASSLGSWNTEAFF
v_call: TRBV5-1
d_call: .
j_call: TRBJ1-1
clone_size: many

cdr3_nt: TGTGCCAGCAGGAACAGCGGGAGGGCGACCGGGGAGCTGTTTTTT
cdr3_aa: CASRNSGRATGELFF
v_call: TRBV2
d_call: TRBD2
j_call: TRBJ2-2
clone_size: many

cdr3_nt: TGTGCCACCAGTGATCCCCGGACCGGCTCCAAACTGTTTTTT
cdr3_aa: CATSDPRTGSKLFF
v_call: TRBV24-1
d_call: .
j_call: TRBJ1-4
clone_size: once

cdr3_nt: TGTGCCAGCAGTATTCCGGGACAGGGATACACAGATACGCAGTATTTT
cdr3_aa: CASSIPGQGYTDTQYF
v_call: TRBV28
d_call: TRBD1
j_call: TRBJ2-3
clone_size: .

cdr3_nt: TGCAGTGCTAGAGGACTAGCGGGAGAAGCCCCGTACGAGCAGTACTTC
cdr3_aa: CSARGLAGEAPYEQYF
v_call: TRBV20-1
d_call: TRBD2
j_call: TRBJ2-7
clone_size: .

cdr3_nt: TGTGCCAGTAGTATGGGATGGTTCAATCAGCCCCAGCATTTT
cdr3_aa: CASSMGWFNQPQHF
v_call: TRBV19
d_call: .
j_call: TRBJ1-5
clone_size: .

cdr3_nt: TGCGCCAGCAGCGGTGTCGGCCGGGACAGGGATTCCTACGAGCAGTACTTC
cdr3_aa: CASSGVGRDRDSYEQYF
v_call: TRBV5-1
d_call: TRBD1
j_call: TRBJ2-7
clone_size: many

cdr3_nt: TGTGCCAGCAGCCAAAATGGAGTGCGGTGGGGGCCCTACAATGAGCAGTTCTTC
cdr3_aa: CASSQNGVRWGPYNEQFF
v_call: TRBV3-1
d_call: .
j_call: TRBJ2-1
clone_size: .

cdr3_nt: TGCAGTGCTAACGGACAAAGCGGCACTGAAGCTTTCTTT
cdr3_aa: CSANGQSGTEAFF
v_call: TRBV20-1
d_call: .
j_call: TRBJ1-1
clone_size: few

cdr3_nt: TGTGCCAGCAGTTCGACCCAGCGGGAGTGGGAGACCCAGTACTTC
cdr3_aa: CASSSTQREWETQYF
v_call: TRBV7-2
d_call: TRBD2
j_call: TRBJ2-5
clone_size: many

cdr3_nt: TGCGCCAGCAGCTTGGTTGGCGGGGGCTCCTACGAGCAGTACTTC
cdr3_aa: CASSLVGGGSYEQYF
v_call: TRBV5-1
d_call: TRBD2
j_call: TRBJ2-7
clone_size: few

cdr3_nt: TGTGCCAGCAGCTTGCAAGGGGCTAGTAAGCTCTACGAGCAGTACTTC
cdr3_aa: CASSLQGASKLYEQYF
v_call: TRBV7-9
d_call: .
j_call: TRBJ2-7
clone_size: .

cdr3_nt: TGCAGTGCTAGAGGTGCCCCGGGACAGGATAAGACCCAAGAGACCCAGTACTTC
cdr3_aa: CSARGAPGQDKTQETQYF
v_call: TRBV20-1
d_call: TRBD1
j_call: TRBJ2-5
clone_size: .

cdr3_nt: TGCAGCGCCCCTATGGCGGCAGATCAGTGTACTGAAGCTTTCTTT
cdr3_aa: CSAPMAADQCTEAFF
v_call: TRBV29-1
d_call: .
j_call: TRBJ1-1
clone_size: .

cdr3_nt: TGTGCCAGCAGCGCCTTCCCCACTGAGCAGTATTTT
cdr3_aa: CASSAFPTEQYF
v_call: TRBV11-2
d_call: .
j_call: TRBJ2-3
clone_size: many

cdr3_nt: TGCAGTGCCACCGGGACTCAGAACTACGAGCAGTACTTC
cdr3_aa: CSATGTQNYEQYF
v_call: TRBV20-1
d_call: .
j_call: TRBJ2-7
clone_size: .

cdr3_nt: TGCGCCAGCAGCTTGGAGGCGGGAGGGCCGGACGAGCAGTACTTC
cdr3_aa: CASSLEAGGPDEQYF
v_call: TRBV5-1
d_call: TRBD2
j_call: TRBJ2-7
clone_size: few

cdr3_nt: TGTGCCAGCAGCAGACCGGGACAGGGCTGGCGGGGGAGCTCCTACGAGCAGTACTTC
cdr3_aa: CASSRPGQGWRGSSYEQYF
v_call: TRBV7-2
d_call: TRBD1
j_call: TRBJ2-7
clone_size: .

cdr3_nt: TGTGCCAGCAGCCAGGGGGCACCGAGCCAAGAGACCCAGTACTTC
cdr3_aa: CASSQGAPSQETQYF
v_call: TRBV7-9
d_call: TRBD1
j_call: TRBJ2-5
clone_size: many

cdr3_nt: TGTGCCAGCACCTCGATGGGAGGGGGCTTCGGTTTATATGGCTACACCTTC
cdr3_aa: CASTSMGGGFGLYGYTF
v_call: TRBV12-3/TRBV12-4
d_call: TRBD1
j_call: TRBJ1-2
clone_size: .

cdr3_nt: TGCAGTGCTATCCCTAGCGGGACCAGGGAGCTGTTTTTT
cdr3_aa: CSAIPSGTRELFF
v_call: TRBV20-1
d_call: TRBD2
j_call: TRBJ2-2
clone_size: .

cdr3_nt: TGCGCCAGCAGCCAAGCATACAACACAGGAGAAGCTTTCTTT
cdr3_aa: CASSQAYNTGEAFF
v_call: TRBV4-1
d_call: .
j_call: TRBJ1-1
clone_size: .

cdr3_nt: TGTGCCACCAGCATCATTTTCAGGGGGCAAACTGAAGCTTTCTTT
cdr3_aa: CATSIIFRGQTEAFF
v_call: TRBV15
d_call: TRBD1
j_call: TRBJ1-1
clone_size: .

cdr3_nt: TGTGCCAGCAGGAAGGACAGGGGACATGAGCAGTTCTTC
cdr3_aa: CASRKDRGHEQFF
v_call: TRBV11-1
d_call: TRBD1
j_call: TRBJ2-1
clone_size: .

cdr3_nt: TGTGCCAGCAGCTTAGGGGTAGCGGGAGGGTGGCGGAACATTCAGTACTTC
cdr3_aa: CASSLGVAGGWRNIQYF
v_call: TRBV7-2
d_call: TRBD2
j_call: TRBJ2-4
clone_size: few

cdr3_nt: TGTGCCAGCAGCGGCGGGAATTGGCGCAGCCAGTACTTC
cdr3_aa: CASSGGNWRSQYF
v_call: TRBV6-1
d_call: .
j_call: TRBJ2-5
clone_size: many

cdr3_nt: TGTGCCAGCAGCTCCGTAACGCTGGTTAACTATGGCTACACCTTC
cdr3_aa: CASSSVTLVNYGYTF
v_call: TRBV5-5
d_call: .
j_call: TRBJ1-2
clone_size: .

cdr3_nt: TGTGCCAGCTCACCCCGGGACAGGGGGGACCAGTACTTC
cdr3_aa: CASSPRDRGDQYF
v_call: TRBV14
d_call: TRBD1
j_call: TRBJ2-5
clone_size: .

cdr3_nt: TGCGCCAGCAGCTTGGGTGGGACTAGTAAAACCGAGCAGTACTTC
cdr3_aa: CASSLGGTSKTEQYF
v_call: TRBV5-1
d_call: TRBD2
j_call: TRBJ2-7
clone_size: few

cdr3_nt: TGTGCCAGCAGCTTAGTGTCTAGCGGGCACTACGAGCAGTACTTC
cdr3_aa: CASSLVSSGHYEQYF
v_call: TRBV7-8
d_call: TRBD2
j_call: TRBJ2-7
clone_size: many

cdr3_nt: TGTGCCAGCAGTGACGAAAGGGAAGAGACCCAGTACTTC
cdr3_aa: CASSDEREETQYF
v_call: TRBV2
d_call: .
j_call: TRBJ2-5
clone_size: .

cdr3_nt: TGTGCCAGCAGTTTGGCCCAGCAAGAGACCCAGTACTTC
cdr3_aa: CASSLAQQETQYF
v_call: TRBV12-3/TRBV12-4
d_call: .
j_call: TRBJ2-5
clone_size: many

cdr3_nt: TGTGCCAGCAGTGACAAGGGACGGAATAATGAAAAACTGTTTTTT
cdr3_aa: CASSDKGRNNEKLFF
v_call: TRBV2
d_call: .
j_call: TRBJ1-4
clone_size: many

cdr3_nt: TGTGCCAGCATCGGGAGTGTGGCTTTTAACACCGGGGAGCTGTTTTTT
cdr3_aa: CASIGSVAFNTGELFF
v_call: TRBV12-3/TRBV12-4
d_call: .
j_call: TRBJ2-2
clone_size: many

cdr3_nt: TGCGCCAGCATAGGGGACAGGGCAGACGAGCAGTACTTC
cdr3_aa: CASIGDRADEQYF
v_call: TRBV5-1
d_call: TRBD1
j_call: TRBJ2-7
clone_size: .

cdr3_nt: TGTGCCAGCAGTTTCTTGGCTAGCGGGGGCACCTACAATGAGCAGTTCTTC
cdr3_aa: CASSFLASGGTYNEQFF
v_call: TRBV28
d_call: TRBD2
j_call: TRBJ2-1
clone_size: few

cdr3_nt: TGTGCCAGCAGCCAAGGTTCAACACGGAATGCGGCCCAGCATTTT
cdr3_aa: CASSQGSTRNAAQHF
v_call: TRBV3-1
d_call: .
j_call: TRBJ1-5
clone_size: .

cdr3_nt: TGTGCCAGCAGCTTAAATGGAGGGTATGGCTACACCTTC
cdr3_aa: CASSLNGGYGYTF
v_call: TRBV27
d_call: .
j_call: TRBJ1-2
clone_size: many

cdr3_nt: TGTGCCAGCAGTTACGGGGCGGGCTTCATGAACACTGAAGCTTTCTTT
cdr3_aa: CASSYGAGFMNTEAFF
v_call: TRBV6-9
d_call: .
j_call: TRBJ1-1
clone_size: many

cdr3_nt: TGTGCCAGTAATCCAACAGGTTATAGCAATCAGCCCCAGCATTTT
cdr3_aa: CASNPTGYSNQPQHF
v_call: TRBV19
d_call: .
j_call: TRBJ1-5
clone_size: few

cdr3_nt: TGCGCCAGCAGCCTTGGACCTAAGAATTCACCCCTCCACTTT
cdr3_aa: CASSLGPKNSPLHF
v_call: TRBV4-1
d_call: .
j_call: TRBJ1-6
clone_size: few

cdr3_nt: TGTGCCAGCAGCACGACAGGGGGAAATGAAAAACTGTTTTTT
cdr3_aa: CASSTTGGNEKLFF
v_call: TRBV12-3/TRBV12-4
d_call: TRBD1
j_call: TRBJ1-4
clone_size: many